One sample yielded the 5 T cell receptor beta chains listed below, sequenced in a study of blood T cell repertoires in COVID-19. Produced via immunoSEQ multiplex PCR; TCRdb's table is partial and in-frame only. The sample holds about 150,000 clones, about 86% seen once. Sequencing was performed on PBMCs or T cells enriched from blood (not recorded which). The receptors stem from a man aged 50 to 60 who had recovered from COVID-19.

Written as DNA, the CDR3 is TGCGCCAGCAGCCTAAGCGGGGGAAGAGAGACCCAGTACTTC. Residues: CASSLSGGRETQYF. The V gene is TRBV5-1, the J gene TRBJ2-5; the match to TRBD2 covers 8 bases. The germline V gene has CDR1 SGHRS and CDR2 YFSETQ. After removal of 4 bases from V and 4 bases from J, the junction contained 6 bases not matched to a gene. The CDR3 sequence is 14 residues long.

CDR3: CASSYDGSQPQHF. The CDR3 nucleotides read TGTGCCAGCAGTTACGACGGGAGTCAGCCCCAGCATTTT. The chain combines TRBV6-5 with TRBJ1-5; D not resolved. The germline CDR1 and CDR2 sequences are MNHEY and SVGAGI. This CDR3 region has 13 residues. The ends were cut back, 2 bases at V and 6 bases at J, with 8 bases in the middle.

The chain uses TRBV9 and TRBJ2-2; perhaps TRBD2 as D (5 bases). This CDR3 is 15 amino acids long. V was clipped by 4 bases and J by 4 bases, with 14 bases between them. Germline CDR1 is SGDLS and CDR2 is YYNGEE. The CDR3 loop is CASSFTRDPTGELFF. CDR3 DNA: TGTGCCAGCAGCTTCACTAGAGATCCCACCGGGGAGCTGTTTTTT.

The V gene is TRBV12-3 or TRBV12-4, the J gene TRBJ1-5; the D is unclear. V lost 3 bases and J lost 5, with 8 bases in between. The CDR3 totals 13 residues. DNA for the CDR3: TGTGCCAGCAGTTTTGGCGGGGATCAGCCCCAGCATTTT. Its protein is CASSFGGDQPQHF.

This clone was observed a single time. This chain connects TRBV7-8 to TRBJ2-1, with TRBD1 matching over 10 bases. V shed 5 bases and J 5 bases; nucleotides not matched to a gene: 21. The V gene's germline CDR1 is SGHVS and CDR2 FQNEAQ. This CDR3 is built from 20 residues. CDR3: CASSPQPRMPGQGRHNEQFF. DNA for the CDR3: TGTGCCAGCAGCCCGCAACCCCGAATGCCGGGACAGGGGCGTCACAATGAGCAGTTCTTC. Based on the CDR3 plus reference TRBV7-8 and TRBJ2-1, the full variable domain is GAGVSQSPRYKVAKRGQDVALRCDPISGHVSLFWYQQALGQGPEFLTYFQNEAQLDKSGLPSDRFFAERPEGSVSTLKIQRTQQEDSAVYLCASSPQPRMPGQGRHNEQFFGPGTRLTVL.